This paragraph covers one T cell receptor (beta chain) sequence. Its antigen remains unidentified. This record belongs to a study of glioma-infiltrating T cells. Study results and limitations: Tissue-blood divergence was below expectation in non-neoplastic patients, above in gliomas. Very few CDR3 sequences were shared between tissue and blood.

Trimming stripped 3 bases from V and 5 bases from J, with 11 bases between. Germline V gene lookup returns CDR1 LNHDA and CDR2 SQIVND (reference sequence). The length of the CDR3 is 14 residues. Using RNA template, CDR3s of TCR alpha and beta were amplified with iRepertoire arm-PCR. Tissue mRNA or PBMC total RNA, 100-400 ng, went into one-step reverse transcription and amplification. Each CDR3 protein gets one entry after TCRdb re-called the multiplex PCR reads with MiXCR. The profile shows over 90,000 distinct CDR3 sequences, under 30% of them singletons. This clonotype was sampled from a human donor with low-grade glioma or glioblastoma, undergoing nonglioma brain surgery, or in good health (not recorded which). Specimen: glioma tissue, nonneoplastic brain tissue, or PBMCs (not recorded which). The rearrangement uses TRBV19 and TRBJ1-5; tentatively, D is TRBD1 (5 bases). CDR3 sequence: CASSMGRVDQPQHF. The CDR3 coding sequence is TGTGCCAGTAGTATGGGCAGGGTAGATCAGCCCCAGCATTTT.